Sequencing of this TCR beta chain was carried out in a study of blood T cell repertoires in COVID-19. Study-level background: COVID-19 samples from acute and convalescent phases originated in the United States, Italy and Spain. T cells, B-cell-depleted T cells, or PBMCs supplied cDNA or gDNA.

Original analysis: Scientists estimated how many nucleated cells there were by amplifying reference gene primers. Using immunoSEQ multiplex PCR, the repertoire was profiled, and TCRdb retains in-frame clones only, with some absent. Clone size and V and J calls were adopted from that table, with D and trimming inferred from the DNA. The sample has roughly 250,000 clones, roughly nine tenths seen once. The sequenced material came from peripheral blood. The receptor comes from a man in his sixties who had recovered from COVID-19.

CDR3 in amino acids: CASSLTGVPTGELFF. CDR3 DNA sequence: TGTGCCAGCAGCTTAACAGGGGTCCCAACCGGGGAGCTGTTTTTT. The V gene is TRBV7-9, the J gene TRBJ2-2, with 7 positions matching TRBD1. Germline CDR1 reads SEHNR; CDR2 reads FQNEAQ (reference sequence). V shed 2 bases, J shed 5 bases, and the junction held 5 bases outside the gene matches. The CDR3 sequence is 15 residues long.